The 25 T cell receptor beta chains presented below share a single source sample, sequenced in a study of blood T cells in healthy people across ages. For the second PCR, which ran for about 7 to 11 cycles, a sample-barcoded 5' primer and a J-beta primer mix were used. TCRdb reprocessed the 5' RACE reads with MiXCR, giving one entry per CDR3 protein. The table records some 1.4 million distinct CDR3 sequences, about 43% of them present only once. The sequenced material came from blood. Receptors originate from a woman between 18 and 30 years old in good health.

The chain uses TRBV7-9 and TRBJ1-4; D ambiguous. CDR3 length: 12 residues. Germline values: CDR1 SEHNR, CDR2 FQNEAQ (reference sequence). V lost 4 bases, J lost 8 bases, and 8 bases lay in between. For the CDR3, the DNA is TGTGCCAGCAGCTCCTCAGTGGAAAAACTGTTTTTT. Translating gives CASSSSVEKLFF.

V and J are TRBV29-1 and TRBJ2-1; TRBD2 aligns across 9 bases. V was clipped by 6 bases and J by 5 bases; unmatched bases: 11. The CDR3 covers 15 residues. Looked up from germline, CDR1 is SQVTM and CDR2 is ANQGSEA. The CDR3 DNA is TGCAGCGTCGTTCCGGGACTAGCAGCTGACAATGAGCAGTTCTTC. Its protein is CSVVPGLAADNEQFF.

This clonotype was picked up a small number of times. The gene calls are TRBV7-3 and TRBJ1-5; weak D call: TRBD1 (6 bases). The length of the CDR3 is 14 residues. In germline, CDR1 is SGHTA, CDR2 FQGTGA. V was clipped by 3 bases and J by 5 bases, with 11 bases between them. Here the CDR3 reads CASSLSPGDQPQHF. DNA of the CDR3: TGTGCCAGCAGCTTGAGTCCAGGGGATCAGCCCCAGCATTTT.

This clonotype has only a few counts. The CDR3 DNA reads TGTGCCAGCAGTTCCTCGGGGGAGGGCCTTGGCTACACCTTC. Amino acid sequence: CASSSSGEGLGYTF. The chain is built from TRBV28 and TRBJ1-2; D possibly corresponds to TRBD1 (5 bases). Germline-derived CDR1 and CDR2 are MDHEN and SYDVKM. The CDR3 length is 14 residues. The V and J ends lost 4 bases and 7 bases respectively, with 16 bases between them.

The chain's CDR3 is CASSAGLAEETQYF. The DNA of the CDR3 is TGTGCCAGCAGCGCGGGACTAGCGGAAGAGACCCAGTACTTC. The rearrangement links TRBV9 to TRBJ2-5; TRBD2 matches at 11 bases. The trim removed 3 bases at V and 3 bases at J, leaving 1 base unmatched. From germline, CDR1 is SGDLS and CDR2 YYNGEE. The CDR3 has 14 amino acids.

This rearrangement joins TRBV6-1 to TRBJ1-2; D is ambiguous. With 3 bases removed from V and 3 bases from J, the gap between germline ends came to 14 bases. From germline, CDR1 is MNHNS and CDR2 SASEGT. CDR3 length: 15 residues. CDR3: CASSDGDLDYYGYTF. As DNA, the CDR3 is TGTGCCAGCAGTGATGGGGATCTTGACTACTATGGCTACACCTTC.

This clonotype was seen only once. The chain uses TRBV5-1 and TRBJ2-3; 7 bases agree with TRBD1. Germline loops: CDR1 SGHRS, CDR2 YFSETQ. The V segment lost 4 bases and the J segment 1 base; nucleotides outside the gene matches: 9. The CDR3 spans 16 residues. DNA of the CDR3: TGCGCCAGCAGCGGCACAGGGACAGTTGGCACAGATACGCAGTATTTT. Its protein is CASSGTGTVGTDTQYF.

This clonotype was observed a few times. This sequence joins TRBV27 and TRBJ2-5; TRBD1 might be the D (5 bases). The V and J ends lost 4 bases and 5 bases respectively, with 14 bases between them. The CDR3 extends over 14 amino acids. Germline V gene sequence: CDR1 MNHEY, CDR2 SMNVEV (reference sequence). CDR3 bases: TGTGCCAGCAGTTCTATGCAGGGTGGCGAGACCCAGTACTTC. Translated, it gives CASSSMQGGETQYF.

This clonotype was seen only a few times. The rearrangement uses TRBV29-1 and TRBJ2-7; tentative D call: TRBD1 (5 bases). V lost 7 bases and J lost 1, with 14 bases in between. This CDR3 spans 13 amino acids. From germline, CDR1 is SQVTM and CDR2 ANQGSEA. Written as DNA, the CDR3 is TGCAGCGCCATGACGACAGTGTCCTACGAGCAGTACTTC. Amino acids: CSAMTTVSYEQYF.

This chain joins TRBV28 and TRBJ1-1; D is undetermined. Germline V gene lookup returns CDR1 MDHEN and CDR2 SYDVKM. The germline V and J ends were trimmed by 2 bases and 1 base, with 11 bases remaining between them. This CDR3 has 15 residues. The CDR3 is CASSLISFSNTEAFF. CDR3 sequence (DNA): TGTGCCAGCAGTTTAATCAGCTTCTCGAACACTGAAGCTTTCTTT.

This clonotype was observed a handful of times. Here the CDR3 reads CASSPQVDTQYF. CDR3 coding DNA: TGTGCCAGCAGTCCACAGGTGGATACGCAGTATTTT. V is TRBV6-2 or TRBV6-3 and J is TRBJ2-3; the D gene is possibly TRBD1 (5 bases). The germline V gene has CDR1 MNHEY and CDR2 SVGEGT. The CDR3 loop spans 12 amino acids. Trimming stripped 5 bases from V and 6 bases from J, with 9 bases between.

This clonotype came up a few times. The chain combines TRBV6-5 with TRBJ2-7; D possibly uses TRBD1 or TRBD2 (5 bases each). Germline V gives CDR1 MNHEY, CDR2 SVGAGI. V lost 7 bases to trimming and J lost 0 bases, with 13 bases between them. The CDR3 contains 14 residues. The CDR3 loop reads CASKRGTISYEQYF. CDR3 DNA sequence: TGTGCCAGCAAGAGAGGGACGATCTCCTACGAGCAGTACTTC.

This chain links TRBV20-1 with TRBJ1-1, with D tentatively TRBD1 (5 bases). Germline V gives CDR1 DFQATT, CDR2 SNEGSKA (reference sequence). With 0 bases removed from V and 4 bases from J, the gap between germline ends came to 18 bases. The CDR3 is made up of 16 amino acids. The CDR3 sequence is CSARDISHGGITEAFF. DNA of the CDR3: TGCAGTGCTAGAGATATCAGCCACGGGGGTATCACTGAAGCTTTCTTT.

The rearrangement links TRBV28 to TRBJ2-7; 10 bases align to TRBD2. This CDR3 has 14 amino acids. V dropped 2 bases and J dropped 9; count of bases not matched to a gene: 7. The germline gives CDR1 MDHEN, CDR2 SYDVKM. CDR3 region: CASSLLAGDFGQYF. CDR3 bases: TGTGCCAGCAGTTTACTAGCGGGGGATTTTGGGCAGTACTTC.

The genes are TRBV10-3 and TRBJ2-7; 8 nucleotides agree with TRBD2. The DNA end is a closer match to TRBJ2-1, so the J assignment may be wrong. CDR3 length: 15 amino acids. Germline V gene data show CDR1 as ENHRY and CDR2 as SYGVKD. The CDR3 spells CAIKGGLATSYEQFF. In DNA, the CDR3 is TGTGCCATCAAGGGTGGACTAGCAACCTCCTACGAGCAGTTCTTC.

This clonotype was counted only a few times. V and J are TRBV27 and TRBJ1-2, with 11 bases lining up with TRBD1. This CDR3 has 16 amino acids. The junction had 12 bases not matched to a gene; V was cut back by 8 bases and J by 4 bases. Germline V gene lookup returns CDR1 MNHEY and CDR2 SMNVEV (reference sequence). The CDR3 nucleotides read TGTGCCAGCCCCGACGGGACAGGGGGTTATACCTATGGCTACACCTTC. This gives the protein CASPDGTGGYTYGYTF.

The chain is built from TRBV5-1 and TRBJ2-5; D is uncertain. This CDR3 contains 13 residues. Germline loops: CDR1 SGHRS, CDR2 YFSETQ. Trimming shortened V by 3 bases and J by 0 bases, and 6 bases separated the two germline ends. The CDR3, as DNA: TGCGCCAGCAGCTCTCAGTACCAAGAGACCCAGTACTTC. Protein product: CASSSQYQETQYF.

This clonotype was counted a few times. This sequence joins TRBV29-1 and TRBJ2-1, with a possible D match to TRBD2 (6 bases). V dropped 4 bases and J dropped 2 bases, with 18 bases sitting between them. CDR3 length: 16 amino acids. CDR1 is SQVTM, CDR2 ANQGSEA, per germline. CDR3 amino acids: CSVGRGREVAYNEQFF. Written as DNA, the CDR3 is TGCAGCGTTGGGCGGGGAAGGGAGGTGGCCTACAATGAGCAGTTCTTC.

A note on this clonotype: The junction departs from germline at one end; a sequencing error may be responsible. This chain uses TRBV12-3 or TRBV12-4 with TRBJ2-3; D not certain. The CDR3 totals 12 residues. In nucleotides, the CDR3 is TGTGTCAGCAGTAACTTTCCAGATACGCAGTATTTT. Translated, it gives CVSSNFPDTQYF.

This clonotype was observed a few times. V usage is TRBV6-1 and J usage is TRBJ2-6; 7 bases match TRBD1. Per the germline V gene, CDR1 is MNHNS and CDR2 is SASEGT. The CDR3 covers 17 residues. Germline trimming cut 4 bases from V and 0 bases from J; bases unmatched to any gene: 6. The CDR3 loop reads CASSVAGDSSGANVLTF. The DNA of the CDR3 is TGTGCCAGCAGTGTTGCAGGGGACAGCTCTGGGGCCAACGTCCTGACTTTC.

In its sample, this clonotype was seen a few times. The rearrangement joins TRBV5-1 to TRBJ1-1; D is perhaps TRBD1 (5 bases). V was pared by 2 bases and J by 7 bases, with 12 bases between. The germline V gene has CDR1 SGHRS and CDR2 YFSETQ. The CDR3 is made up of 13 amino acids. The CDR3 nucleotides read TGCGCCAGCAGCTTCCGGGACCCATTTGAAGCTTTCTTT. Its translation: CASSFRDPFEAFF.

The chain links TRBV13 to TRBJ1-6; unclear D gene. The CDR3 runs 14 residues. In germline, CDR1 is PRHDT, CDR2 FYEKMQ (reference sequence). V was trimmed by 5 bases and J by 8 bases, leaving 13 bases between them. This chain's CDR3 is CASSKRRDDSPLHF. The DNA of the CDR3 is TGTGCCAGCAGCAAAAGACGGGATGATTCACCCCTCCACTTT.

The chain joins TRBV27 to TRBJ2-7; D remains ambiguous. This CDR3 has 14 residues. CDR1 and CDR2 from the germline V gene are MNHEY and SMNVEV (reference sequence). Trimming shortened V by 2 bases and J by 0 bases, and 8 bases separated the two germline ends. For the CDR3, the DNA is TGTGCCAGCAGTTTAATCGGTAGCTCCTACGAGCAGTACTTC. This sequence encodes CASSLIGSSYEQYF.

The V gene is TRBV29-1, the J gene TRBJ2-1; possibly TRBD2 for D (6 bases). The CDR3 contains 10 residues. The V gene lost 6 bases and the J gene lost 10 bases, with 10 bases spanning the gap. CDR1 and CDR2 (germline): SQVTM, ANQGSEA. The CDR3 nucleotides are TGCAGCGTCGGGGACTTCGAGCAGTTCTTC. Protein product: CSVGDFEQFF.

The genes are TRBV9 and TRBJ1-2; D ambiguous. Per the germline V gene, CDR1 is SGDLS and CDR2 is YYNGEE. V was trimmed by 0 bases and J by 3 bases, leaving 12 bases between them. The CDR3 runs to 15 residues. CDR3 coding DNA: TGTGCCAGCAGCGTAGGGGCCCCCCGGTACTATGGCTACACCTTC. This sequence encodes CASSVGAPRYYGYTF.